These 11 T cell receptor beta chains were all obtained from the same sample, sequenced in a study of radiation and T cells in renal cell carcinoma. Assay: immunoSEQ multiplex PCR; the TCRdb copy retains only in-frame clones and omits some. The table shows about 77,000 clones, with roughly 85% occurring only once. Time point meaning: blood 4 weeks post-SBRT, at nephrectomy. The treatment: 15 Gy SBRT to primary tumor, nephrectomy 4 weeks later. The sample consisted of blood, taken from a patient whose treatment included radiotherapy and nephrectomy. These receptors were collected from an older woman with renal cell carcinoma.

The chain couples TRBV10-3 to TRBJ1-1; TRBD1 aligns across 9 bases. There are 16 residues in the CDR3. V trimming: 0 bases; J trimming: 4 bases; junction bases outside the gene matches: 6. The germline gives CDR1 ENHRY, CDR2 SYGVKD. CDR3 sequence (DNA): TGTGCCATCAGTGAGTCGGGGACAGGGTCCGCCACTGAAGCTTTCTTT. It codes for CAISESGTGSATEAFF.

The chain is built from TRBV5-5 and TRBJ1-1; D unclear. Germline CDR1 is SGHKS and CDR2 is YYEKEE (reference sequence). The V and J ends lost 0 bases and 1 base respectively, with 7 bases between them. This CDR3 is built from 14 residues. The CDR3 coding sequence is TGTGCCAGCAGCTTGGGGCCCCCGAACACTGAAGCTTTCTTT. Translation gives CASSLGPPNTEAFF.

Here the CDR3 DNA reads TGTGCCATCGGGGGGGGAGAATCGGAGACCCAGTACTTC. Encoded protein: CAIGGGESETQYF. The chain uses TRBV10-3 and TRBJ2-5, with 7 bases fitting TRBD2. V lost 8 bases and J lost 5; bases outside the gene matches: 8. In germline, CDR1 is ENHRY, CDR2 SYGVKD. CDR3 size: 13 residues.

J is TRBJ2-2 and V is TRBV5-4, with D possibly TRBD1 on 5 matching bases. With 3 bases removed from V and 5 bases from J, the gap between germline ends came to 14 bases. The CDR3 has 15 residues. CDR1 and CDR2 from the germline V gene are SGHNT and YYREEE (reference sequence). The CDR3 region has the DNA TGTGCCAGCAGCTGGGGCATTGGAACAACCGGGGAGCTGTTTTTT. Translation: CASSWGIGTTGELFF.

The chain has TRBV19 and TRBJ2-7; 9 nucleotides agree with TRBD2. Germline V CDR1 and CDR2: LNHDA, SQIVND (reference sequence). Trimming removed 4 bases from V and 2 bases from J; junction bases left unmatched: 0. The CDR3 contains 13 residues. CDR3 amino acids: CASSTSGAYEQYF. The CDR3 nucleotides read TGTGCCAGTAGTACTAGCGGGGCCTACGAGCAGTACTTC.

The V call is TRBV5-1, the J call TRBJ2-1; 11 positions agree with TRBD2. Germline CDR1 is SGHRS and CDR2 is YFSETQ. The trim removed 4 bases at V and 5 bases at J, leaving 5 bases unmatched. This CDR3 contains 15 residues. The CDR3, as DNA: TGCGCCAGCAGCACTAGCGGGAGACGAGACAATGAGCAGTTCTTC. As protein: CASSTSGRRDNEQFF.

This chain links TRBV6-4 with TRBJ1-5, with D unresolved. V lost 2 bases to trimming and J lost 4 bases, with 6 bases between them. The CDR3 spans 13 residues. Germline V CDR1 and CDR2: MRHNA, SNTAGT. This CDR3 is CASSDGVNQPQHF. The DNA for the CDR3 is TGTGCCAGCAGTGACGGGGTTAATCAGCCCCAGCATTTT.

This clone was seen many times. CDR3 DNA: TGTGCCAGCAGTGAGGGGGGTAGCGGGGATACGCAGTATTTT. Its translation is CASSEGGSGDTQYF. The rearrangement joins TRBV25-1 to TRBJ2-3; TRBD2 agrees at 7 bases. Germline CDR1 and CDR2: MGHDK and SYGVNS. This CDR3 has 14 residues. Trimming took 3 bases from V and 6 from J; bases not matched to a gene: 6. The variable domain in full, completed from reference TRBV25-1 and TRBJ2-3, reads EADIYQTPRYLVIGTGKKITLECSQTMGHDKMYWYQQDPGMELHLIHYSYGVNSTEKGDLSSESTVSRIRTEHFPLTLESARPSHTSQYLCASSEGGSGDTQYFGPGTRLTVL.

The chain links TRBV11-3 to TRBJ1-1, with D perhaps TRBD1 (5 bases). The CDR3 loop spans 13 amino acids. V lost 0 bases to trimming and J lost 5 bases, with 7 bases between them. Germline CDR1 SGHNT, CDR2 YENEEA. Written as DNA, the CDR3 is TGTGCCAGCAGCTTAGATCGGGGGACTGAAGCTTTCTTT. The encoded protein is CASSLDRGTEAFF. The whole variable domain, remainder taken from reference TRBV11-3 and TRBJ1-1, is EAGVVQSPRYKIIEKKQPVAFWCNPISGHNTLYWYLQNLGQGPELLIRYENEEAVDDSQLPKDRFSAERLKGVDSTLKIQPAELGDSAVYLCASSLDRGTEAFFGQGTRLTVV.

The CDR3 protein is CASRGQGPDTQYF. DNA for the CDR3: TGTGCCAGCAGGGGGCAGGGCCCAGATACGCAGTATTTT. The chain joins TRBV7-9 to TRBJ2-3; D may be TRBD1 (5 bases). V dropped 6 bases and J dropped 4 bases, with 11 bases sitting between them. CDR1 and CDR2 (germline): SEHNR, FQNEAQ (reference sequence). The CDR3 loop spans 13 amino acids.

V gene TRBV7-9 combines with J gene TRBJ1-3; 7 bases are a match to TRBD1. CDR1 is SEHNR, CDR2 FQNEAQ, per germline (reference sequence). V was pared by 3 bases and J by 3 bases, with 2 bases of the junction left unmatched. The CDR3 is 14 amino acids. The DNA of the CDR3 is TGTGCCAGCAGCTTTACAGGGGTTGGAAACACCATATATTTT. It codes for CASSFTGVGNTIYF.